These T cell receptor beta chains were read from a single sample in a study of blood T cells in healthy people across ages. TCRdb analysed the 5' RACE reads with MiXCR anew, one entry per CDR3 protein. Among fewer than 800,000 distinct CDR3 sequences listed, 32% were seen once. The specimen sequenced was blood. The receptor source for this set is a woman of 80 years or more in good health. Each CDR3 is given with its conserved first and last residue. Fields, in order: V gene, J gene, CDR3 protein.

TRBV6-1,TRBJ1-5,CASSEDRGKYQPQHF
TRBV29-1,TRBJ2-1,CSVEESSGVNNEQFF
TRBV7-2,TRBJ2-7,CASSLGGPGQYF
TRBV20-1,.,CSALSATGLAGEQYF
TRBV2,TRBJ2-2,CASSRADNTGELFF
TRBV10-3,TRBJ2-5,CAIRSGGRTSGSWETQYF
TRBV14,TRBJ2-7,CACSQGGYEQYF
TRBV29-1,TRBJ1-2,CSLQEKANYGYTF
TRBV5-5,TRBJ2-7,CASSFRQGLSEQYF
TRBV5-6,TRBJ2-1,CASSLGPEANEQFF
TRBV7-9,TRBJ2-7,CASSPYSGTGSYEQYF
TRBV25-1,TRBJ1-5,CASSEGGDNQPQHF
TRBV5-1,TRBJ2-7,CASSSLSDYEQYF
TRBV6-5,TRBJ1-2,CASGTAWGYTF
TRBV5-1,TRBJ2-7,CASSKTGITYEQYF
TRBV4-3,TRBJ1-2,CASSQDRTAHGYTF
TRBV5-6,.,CASGRAGVSQETQYF
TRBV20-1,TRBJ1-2,CSARKGGQAGVNYGYTF
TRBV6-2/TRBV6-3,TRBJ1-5,CASSYLGEGQPQHF
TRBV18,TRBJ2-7,CASSPTMSRGPYEQYF
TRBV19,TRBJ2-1,CASSFRVAGEQFF
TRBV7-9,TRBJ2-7,CASSLDSDKAEQYF
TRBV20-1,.,CSANIAGVEETQYF
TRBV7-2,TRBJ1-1,CASSQGGQPREAFF
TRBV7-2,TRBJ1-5,CASSLEGAGQPQHF
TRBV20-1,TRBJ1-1,CSATPGSTEAFF
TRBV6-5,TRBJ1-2,CASSTQGYGYTF
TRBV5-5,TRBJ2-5,CASSYGQGYRETQYF
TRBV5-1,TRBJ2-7,CASSTSSTYEQYF
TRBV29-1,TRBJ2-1,CSVEDLLAGAEQFF
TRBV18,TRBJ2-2,CASSSLAGVTGELFF
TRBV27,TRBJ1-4,CASSSSAVGTNEKLFF
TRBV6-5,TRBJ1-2,CASRGGRQLDGYTF
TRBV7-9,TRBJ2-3,CASRTRTSATDTQYF
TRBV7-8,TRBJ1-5,CASSINSGGVNQPQHF
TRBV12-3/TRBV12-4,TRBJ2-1,CASSLGDRVWNEQFF
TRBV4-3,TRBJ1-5,CASSQDVDGSNQPQHF
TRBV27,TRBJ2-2,CASSLRTKRGGGELFF
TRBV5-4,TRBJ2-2,CASSLRGSYTGELFF
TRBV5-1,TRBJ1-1,CATRQEPTNTEAFF